This TCR beta chain emerged from a study of blood T cell repertoires in COVID-19. Between the trimmed V and J ends, which lost 6 bases and 13 bases, there was a span of 15 bases. CDR1 LNHDA and CDR2 SQIVND come from the germline V gene (reference sequence). The CDR3 runs 11 residues. Assay: immunoSEQ multiplex PCR; the TCRdb copy retains only in-frame clones and omits some. The repertoire holds around 200,000 clones, 75% to 90% seen once, with around 5.4% in the top ten. The source of this sequence is a human donor in a cohort sampled during active COVID-19. The chain uses TRBV19 and TRBJ1-1, with D possibly matching TRBD1 (5 bases). Sequencing input: peripheral blood. The CDR3 reads CASRLQDELFF. In nucleotides, the CDR3 is TGTGCCAGTAGGTTACAGGATGAGCTTTTCTTT.